These 13 T cell receptor beta chains share one sample of origin, sequenced in a study of blood T cell repertoires in COVID-19. The method was immunoSEQ multiplex PCR; TCRdb's version includes in-frame clones alone and lacks a portion of them. The sample comprises around 65,000 clones, 79% of which are singletons, and approximately 45% rests with the top ten. The sequenced sample consisted of peripheral blood. Receptors originate from a human donor in a cohort sampled during active COVID-19.

This clone was recorded a few times. The genes are TRBV6-1 and TRBJ1-3; possible D gene TRBD1, 6 bases. Germline V gene data show CDR1 as MNHNS and CDR2 as SASEGT. The V end lost 2 bases, the J end lost 5 bases, and 10 bases lay between the germline ends. The CDR3 runs 14 residues. CDR3 protein: CASSESTGRNTIYF. The CDR3, as DNA: TGTGCCAGCAGTGAATCCACAGGGAGAAACACCATATATTTT.

In its sample, this clone was seen once. The V call is TRBV6-1, the J call TRBJ1-2; 8 bases match TRBD1. The germline gives CDR1 MNHNS, CDR2 SASEGT. The V and J ends lost 3 bases and 3 bases, in that order; junction bases with no gene match: 0. This CDR3 spans 13 amino acids. Written as DNA, the CDR3 is TGTGCCAGCAGTGAGACAGGGGACTATGGCTACACCTTC. Translation: CASSETGDYGYTF.

This clone was found many times. The J gene is TRBJ2-7, the V gene TRBV4-2; D may be TRBD2 (5 bases). The germline V gene encodes CDR1 LGHNA and CDR2 YNFKEQ. The CDR3 runs 12 residues. V was trimmed by 6 bases and J by 6 bases, leaving 12 bases between them. The CDR3 spells CASRRAGSEQYF. CDR3 coding DNA: TGTGCCAGCAGAAGGGCGGGTAGCGAGCAGTACTTC.

V is TRBV6-5 and J is TRBJ2-3; unclear D gene. The length of the CDR3 is 14 residues. The V end lost 0 bases, the J end lost 2 bases, and 6 bases lay between the germline ends. CDR1 MNHEY and CDR2 SVGAGI come from the germline V gene. The CDR3 DNA follows: TGTGCCAGCAGTTACTCGTTATCCACAGATACGCAGTATTTT. Protein: CASSYSLSTDTQYF.

The chain carries TRBV18 and TRBJ1-5; 8 positions match TRBD1. The J segment lost 6 bases and the V segment lost 3 bases, leaving 7 bases of the junction unmatched. This CDR3 spans 15 amino acids. Looked up from germline, CDR1 is KGHSH and CDR2 is LQKENI. This CDR3 reads CASSPPDRGFQPQHF. The CDR3 coding sequence is TGTGCCAGCTCACCGCCTGACAGGGGTTTTCAGCCCCAGCATTTT. Together with reference TRBV18 and TRBJ1-5, the CDR3 gives the full variable domain: NAGVMQNPRHLVRRRGQEARLRCSPMKGHSHVYWYRQLPEEGLKFMVYLQKENIIDESGMPKERFSAEFPKEGPSILRIQQVVRGDSAAYFCASSPPDRGFQPQHFGDGTRLSIL.

Only one count was recorded for this clone. This chain joins TRBV14 and TRBJ2-1, with 9 bases identical to TRBD2. V was pared by 5 bases and J by 5 bases, with 13 bases of the junction left unmatched. Germline V lookup: CDR1 SGHDN, CDR2 FVKESK. This CDR3 comprises 17 residues. The CDR3 sequence is CASSSLAGNYPNNEQFF. CDR3 in DNA: TGTGCCAGCAGCTCCCTAGCGGGGAACTACCCAAACAATGAGCAGTTCTTC.

This clone has a handful of counts. The chain recombines TRBV5-4 with TRBJ2-1, with a weak D call TRBD1 (5 bases). The CDR3 is 17 residues long. Per germline, CDR1 SGHNT and CDR2 YYREEE (reference sequence). Trimming took off 4 bases at V and 0 bases at J, with 17 bases between the two ends. Here the CDR3 DNA reads TGTGCCAGCAGCCCCCGACAGTCCCAGAGCTCCTACAATGAGCAGTTCTTC. Translating gives CASSPRQSQSSYNEQFF.

The chain couples TRBV7-2 to TRBJ1-4; the D gene is possibly TRBD1 (6 bases). The CDR3 sequence is 16 residues long. The V end was cut by 4 bases, the J end by 8 bases, with 20 bases between. Germline V CDR1 and CDR2: SGHTA, FQGNSA. The CDR3 protein is CASSSQPWTAVEKLFF. Here the CDR3 DNA reads TGTGCCAGCAGCTCCCAACCTTGGACAGCGGTGGAAAAACTGTTTTTT.

The chain employs TRBV5-1 and TRBJ2-7; 13 nucleotides agree with TRBD2. Trimming removed 4 bases from V and 4 bases from J; junction bases left unmatched: 8. This CDR3 has 16 amino acids. Germline V gives CDR1 SGHRS, CDR2 YFSETQ. The chain's CDR3 is CASSPSRLAGGYEQYF. The DNA of the CDR3 is TGCGCCAGCAGCCCATCCCGACTAGCGGGAGGATACGAGCAGTACTTC.

J is TRBJ2-5 and V is TRBV2; possible D gene TRBD2, 6 bases. CDR1 is SNHLY, CDR2 FYNNEI, per germline. With 6 bases removed from V and 8 bases from J, the gap between germline ends came to 16 bases. This CDR3 is built from 13 residues. CDR3 sequence reads: CASRGGGTRTQYF. The DNA for the CDR3 is TGTGCCAGCAGGGGTGGGGGGACGAGAACCCAGTACTTC.

V is TRBV10-3 and J is TRBJ2-3, with a possible D match to TRBD2 (6 bases). The V and J ends lost 2 bases and 4 bases respectively, with 22 bases between them. From germline, CDR1 is ENHRY and CDR2 SYGVKD. The CDR3 extends over 18 amino acids. The CDR3 DNA is TGTGCCATCAGTGAGCTCGGGGCTAGCGAGTCCGACGCAGATACGCAGTATTTT. Its translation: CAISELGASESDADTQYF.

The chain links TRBV7-9 to TRBJ2-7, with 12 bases aligning to TRBD1. The CDR3 contains 16 residues. With 5 bases clipped from V and 5 bases from J, the junction kept 10 bases outside the gene matches. Germline lookup yields CDR1 SEHNR and CDR2 FQNEAQ (reference sequence). CDR3 residues: CASSHVPGQGAHEQYF. The CDR3 nucleotides are TGTGCCAGCAGCCATGTCCCGGGACAGGGGGCCCACGAGCAGTACTTC.

V is TRBV5-1 and J is TRBJ2-7; no clear D. Trimming took 2 bases from V and 7 from J, leaving 10 bases between them. Germline assignment: CDR1 SGHRS and CDR2 YFSETQ. CDR3 length equals 12 residues. CDR3 in amino acids: CASSFDNGEQYF. In DNA form, the CDR3 reads TGCGCCAGCAGCTTTGACAATGGGGAGCAGTACTTC.